The clone carrying this T cell receptor beta chain was counted many times. Its matching antigen is unknown. TCRdb itself ran the 5' RACE reads through MiXCR, one entry per CDR3 protein. The table lists about 320,000 distinct CDR3 sequences, about 4.5% of them singletons, with just under 20% in the top ten. Germline lookup yields CDR1 SGHRS and CDR2 YFSETQ. V was pared by 4 bases and J by 6 bases, with 5 bases of the junction left unmatched. This CDR3 region has 13 residues. The data belong to a study of T cells after yellow fever vaccination. Regarding the study as a whole: Contaminants from the bulk population, in the form of abundant clonotypes, could be found in FACS-sorted repertoires.

The sequencing here drew on PBMCs, taken 15 days after the yellow fever booster vaccination. The rearrangement uses TRBV5-1 and TRBJ1-2; TRBD1 matches 8 bases. This clonotype originated in a man aged 18 to 30 who received the YFV17D yellow fever vaccine. The DNA of the CDR3 is TGCGCCAGCAGCCTCGGACAGGGCGATGGCTACACCTTC. This gives the protein CASSLGQGDGYTF. Supplemented by reference TRBV5-1 and TRBJ1-2, the full variable domain reads KAGVTQTPRYLIKTRGQQVTLSCSPISGHRSVSWYQQTPGQGLQFLFEYFSETQRNKGNFPGRFSGRQFSNSRSEMNVSTLELGDSALYLCASSLGQGDGYTFGSGTRLTVV.